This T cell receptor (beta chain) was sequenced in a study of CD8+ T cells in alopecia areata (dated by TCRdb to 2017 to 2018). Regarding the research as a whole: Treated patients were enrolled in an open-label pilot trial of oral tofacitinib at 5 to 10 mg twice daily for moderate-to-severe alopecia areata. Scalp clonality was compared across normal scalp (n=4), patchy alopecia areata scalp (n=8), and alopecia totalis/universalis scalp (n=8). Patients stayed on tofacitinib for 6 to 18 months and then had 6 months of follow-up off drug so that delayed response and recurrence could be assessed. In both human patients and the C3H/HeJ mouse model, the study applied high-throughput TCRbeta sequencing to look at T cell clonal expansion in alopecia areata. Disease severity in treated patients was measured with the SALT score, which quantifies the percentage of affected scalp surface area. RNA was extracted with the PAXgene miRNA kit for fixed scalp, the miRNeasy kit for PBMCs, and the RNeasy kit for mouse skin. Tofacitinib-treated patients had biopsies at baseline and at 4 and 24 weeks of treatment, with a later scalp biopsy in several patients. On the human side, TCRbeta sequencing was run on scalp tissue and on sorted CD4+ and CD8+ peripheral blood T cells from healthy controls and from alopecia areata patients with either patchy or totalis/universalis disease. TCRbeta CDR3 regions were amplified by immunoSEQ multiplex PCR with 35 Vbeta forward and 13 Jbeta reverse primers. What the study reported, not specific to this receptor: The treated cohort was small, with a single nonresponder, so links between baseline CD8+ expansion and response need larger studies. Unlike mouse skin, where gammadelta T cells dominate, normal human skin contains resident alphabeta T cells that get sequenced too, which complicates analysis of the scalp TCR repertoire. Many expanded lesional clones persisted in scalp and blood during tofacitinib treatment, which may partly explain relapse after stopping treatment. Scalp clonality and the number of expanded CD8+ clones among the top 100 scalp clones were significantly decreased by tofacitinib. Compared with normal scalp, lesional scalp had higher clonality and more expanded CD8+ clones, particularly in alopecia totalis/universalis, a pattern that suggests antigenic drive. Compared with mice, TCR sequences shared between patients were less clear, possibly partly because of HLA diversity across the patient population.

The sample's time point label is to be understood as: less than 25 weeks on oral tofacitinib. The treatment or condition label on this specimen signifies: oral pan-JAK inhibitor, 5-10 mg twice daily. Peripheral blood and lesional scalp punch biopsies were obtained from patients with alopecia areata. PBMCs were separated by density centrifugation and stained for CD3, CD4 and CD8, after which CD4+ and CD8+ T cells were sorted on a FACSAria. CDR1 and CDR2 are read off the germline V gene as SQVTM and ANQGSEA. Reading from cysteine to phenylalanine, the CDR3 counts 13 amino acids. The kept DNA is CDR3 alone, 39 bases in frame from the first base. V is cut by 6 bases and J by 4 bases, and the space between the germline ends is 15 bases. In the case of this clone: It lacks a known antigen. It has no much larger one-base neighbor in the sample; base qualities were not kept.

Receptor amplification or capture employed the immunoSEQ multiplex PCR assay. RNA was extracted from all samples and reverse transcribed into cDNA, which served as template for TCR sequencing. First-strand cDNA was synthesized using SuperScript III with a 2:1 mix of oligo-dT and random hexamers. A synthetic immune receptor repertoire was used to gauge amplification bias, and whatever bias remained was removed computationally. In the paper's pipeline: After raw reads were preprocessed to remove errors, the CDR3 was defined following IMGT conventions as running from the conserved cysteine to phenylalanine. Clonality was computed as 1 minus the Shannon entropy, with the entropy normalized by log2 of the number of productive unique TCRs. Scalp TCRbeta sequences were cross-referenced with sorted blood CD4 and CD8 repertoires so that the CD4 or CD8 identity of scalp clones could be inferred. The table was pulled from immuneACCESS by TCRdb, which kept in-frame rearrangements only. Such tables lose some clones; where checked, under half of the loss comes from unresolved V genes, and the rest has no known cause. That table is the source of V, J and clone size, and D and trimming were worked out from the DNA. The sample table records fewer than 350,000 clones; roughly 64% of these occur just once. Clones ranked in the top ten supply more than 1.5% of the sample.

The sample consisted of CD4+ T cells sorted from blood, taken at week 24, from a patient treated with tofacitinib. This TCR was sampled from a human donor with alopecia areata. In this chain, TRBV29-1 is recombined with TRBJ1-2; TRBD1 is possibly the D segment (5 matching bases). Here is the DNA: TGCAGCGTAGGGGAGGCCGTCGGCTATGGCTACACCTTC. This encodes CSVGEAVGYGYTF.